These T cell receptor beta chains were read from a single sample in a study of cytomegalovirus exposure and HLA in healthy donors. The protocol was immunoSEQ multiplex PCR, while the TCRdb copy is restricted to in-frame clones and leaves out a portion. The sample consists of under 70,000 clones, 86% of them appearing once. The sample comprised PBMCs. Source of these receptors: a woman between 25 and 40 years old in good health and CMV-seronegative. Each CDR3 is given with its conserved first and last residue. Each record gives: V gene, J gene, D gene, CDR3 length, clone size, CDR3 DNA, CDR3 protein. A D gene is named only where the DNA matches it firmly. Not every row has a clone size; where given, it reads once, few, many or a size class.

v_gene: TRBV11-2
j_gene: TRBJ2-3
d_gene: TRBD2
len: 18
abundance: .
CDR3nt: TGTGCCAGCAGCCTTTACCGGATAGCGGGAGAGATCACAGATACGCAGTATTTT
CDR3aa: CASSLYRIAGEITDTQYF

v_gene: TRBV6-5
j_gene: TRBJ2-1
d_gene: .
len: 16
abundance: .
CDR3nt: TGTGCCAGCAGTTACTCAGCGACTACCAACTACAATGAGCAGTTCTTC
CDR3aa: CASSYSATTNYNEQFF

v_gene: TRBV20-1
j_gene: TRBJ2-1
d_gene: .
len: 11
abundance: once
CDR3nt: TGCAGTGCTAGTAGTTACAATGAGCAGTTCTTC
CDR3aa: CSASSYNEQFF

v_gene: TRBV15
j_gene: TRBJ2-1
d_gene: TRBD2
len: 17
abundance: .
CDR3nt: TGTGCCACCAGCAGAGATGGGAGGGGTCCCCCCTACAATGAGCAGTTCTTC
CDR3aa: CATSRDGRGPPYNEQFF

v_gene: TRBV5-1
j_gene: TRBJ2-3
d_gene: TRBD1
len: 15
abundance: .
CDR3nt: TGCGCCAGCAGCCTGGGACAGGGCGGCACAGATACGCAGTATTTT
CDR3aa: CASSLGQGGTDTQYF

v_gene: TRBV5-4
j_gene: TRBJ1-1
d_gene: TRBD1
len: 19
abundance: .
CDR3nt: TGTGCCAGCAGCCGGGGAATTGGACAGGGAGGATCCTTATGGACTGAAGCTTTCTTT
CDR3aa: CASSRGIGQGGSLWTEAFF

v_gene: TRBV5-1
j_gene: TRBJ2-5
d_gene: .
len: 15
abundance: .
CDR3nt: TGCGCCAGCAGCCTGACGGGACTGTATGGTGAGACCCAGTACTTC
CDR3aa: CASSLTGLYGETQYF

v_gene: TRBV7-2
j_gene: TRBJ2-7
d_gene: .
len: 15
abundance: .
CDR3nt: TGTGCCAGCAGCCCCTGGCGTCCGACTTCCTTCGAGCAGTACTTC
CDR3aa: CASSPWRPTSFEQYF

v_gene: TRBV2
j_gene: TRBJ2-1
d_gene: TRBD1
len: 17
abundance: .
CDR3nt: TGTGCCAGCAGGGCGAGACTACAGGGGGCGCTTTACAATGAGCAGTTCTTC
CDR3aa: CASRARLQGALYNEQFF

v_gene: TRBV7-9
j_gene: TRBJ2-5
d_gene: TRBD2
len: 14
abundance: .
CDR3nt: TGTGCCAGCAGCCCCCCCGGGGGGCAAGAGACCCAGTACTTC
CDR3aa: CASSPPGGQETQYF

v_gene: TRBV12-5
j_gene: TRBJ1-1
d_gene: TRBD1
len: 16
abundance: .
CDR3nt: TGTGCTAGTGGTTTGGTAGGGACAGGGGGCTTCACTGAAGCTTTCTTT
CDR3aa: CASGLVGTGGFTEAFF

v_gene: TRBV2
j_gene: TRBJ1-2
d_gene: TRBD1
len: 15
abundance: .
CDR3nt: TGTGCCAGCAGTGAACGAAGGACAGGGCCCTATGGCTACACCTTC
CDR3aa: CASSERRTGPYGYTF

v_gene: TRBV10-3
j_gene: TRBJ2-2
d_gene: TRBD2
len: 15
abundance: .
CDR3nt: TGTGCCATAACACCGGACGGGAGGTCCACCGGGGAGCTGTTTTTT
CDR3aa: CAITPDGRSTGELFF

v_gene: TRBV2
j_gene: TRBJ2-2
d_gene: TRBD2
len: 15
abundance: .
CDR3nt: TGTGCCAGCAGTGCCAGCCTAGCGGGAAACGGGGAGCTGTTTTTT
CDR3aa: CASSASLAGNGELFF

v_gene: TRBV6-1
j_gene: TRBJ2-2
d_gene: .
len: 14
abundance: .
CDR3nt: TGTGCCAGCAGTGAAGCCCGGAACACCGGGGAGCTGTTTTTT
CDR3aa: CASSEARNTGELFF

v_gene: TRBV6-5
j_gene: TRBJ1-1
d_gene: .
len: 13
abundance: few
CDR3nt: TGTGCCAGCAGTTACACTCAGAACACTGAAGCTTTCTTT
CDR3aa: CASSYTQNTEAFF

v_gene: TRBV29-1
j_gene: TRBJ2-5
d_gene: .
len: 13
abundance: .
CDR3nt: TGCAGCGTTGGACAGGAATTTTCGACGGGCCAGTACTTC
CDR3aa: CSVGQEFSTGQYF

v_gene: TRBV10-1
j_gene: TRBJ2-3
d_gene: TRBD1
len: 13
abundance: .
CDR3nt: TGCGCCAGCAGTGGGACAGGGACAGATACGCAGTATTTT
CDR3aa: CASSGTGTDTQYF

v_gene: TRBV6-1
j_gene: TRBJ2-3
d_gene: .
len: 15
abundance: few
CDR3nt: TGTGCCAGCTCAACGGGCGCCGGGACTTCAGATACGCAGTATTTT
CDR3aa: CASSTGAGTSDTQYF

v_gene: TRBV7-9
j_gene: TRBJ1-1
d_gene: TRBD1
len: 15
abundance: .
CDR3nt: TGTGCCAGCAGCTTTGCAGACAGGGGGATGACTGAAGCTTTCTTT
CDR3aa: CASSFADRGMTEAFF

v_gene: TRBV7-2
j_gene: TRBJ1-4
d_gene: .
len: 14
abundance: .
CDR3nt: TGTGCCAGCAGCCCCGGACAGTATAATGAAAAACTGTTTTTT
CDR3aa: CASSPGQYNEKLFF

v_gene: TRBV6-1
j_gene: TRBJ2-7
d_gene: .
len: 14
abundance: .
CDR3nt: TGTGCCAGCAGTGATCCCCCGCTCAGGGCCGAGCAGTACTTC
CDR3aa: CASSDPPLRAEQYF

v_gene: TRBV10-1
j_gene: TRBJ2-7
d_gene: .
len: 14
abundance: .
CDR3nt: TGCGCCAGCAGTGAGCCCCGGACCGGACTACGGCAGTACTTC
CDR3aa: CASSEPRTGLRQYF